The clone carrying this TCR beta chain showed up just a few times. Its antigen is unidentified. This specimen comes from a study of vaccination and CD4 T cells after COVID-19. For the study at large: In culture, cells were exposed to overlapping spike peptides from SARS-CoV-2, HCoV-NL63, HCoV-OC43 and HCoV-229E. Control wells got either CEFX epitopes, HIV-1 Nef peptides, or no peptide at all.

General study findings and limits: Spike mono-reactivity was evident in 304 of the 307 vaccine-specific clones derived from convalescent patients. Among those convalescent, a median roughly 90% of reactive clones emerged solely post-vaccination.

V dropped 0 bases and J dropped 0 bases, with 11 bases sitting between them. CDR1 SEHNR and CDR2 FQNEAQ come from the germline V gene (reference sequence). This CDR3 has 16 amino acids. Oncomine TCR Beta short-read sequencing was applied to DNA from cultured CD4+ T cells. TCRdb reprocessed the PCR reads with MiXCR, giving one entry per CDR3 protein. The sample holds roughly 20,000 distinct CDR3 sequences, around 42% seen once. Described time point: late sampling 161 to 241 days after vaccination in a few convalescent patients. Indicated treatment: approximately nine-day PBMC culture with coronavirus spike peptide pools or control peptides (ViraFEST assay).

The chain is built from TRBV7-9 and TRBJ1-1; D gene unclear. The sequences come from CD4+ T cells from blood, cultured in vitro, collected about 7 months after SARS-CoV-2 vaccination. The source is a human donor who had recovered from COVID-19. In nucleotides, the CDR3 is TGTGCCAGCAGCTTAGCGGTTACAGTGCTGAACACTGAAGCTTTCTTT. Its translation: CASSLAVTVLNTEAFF.